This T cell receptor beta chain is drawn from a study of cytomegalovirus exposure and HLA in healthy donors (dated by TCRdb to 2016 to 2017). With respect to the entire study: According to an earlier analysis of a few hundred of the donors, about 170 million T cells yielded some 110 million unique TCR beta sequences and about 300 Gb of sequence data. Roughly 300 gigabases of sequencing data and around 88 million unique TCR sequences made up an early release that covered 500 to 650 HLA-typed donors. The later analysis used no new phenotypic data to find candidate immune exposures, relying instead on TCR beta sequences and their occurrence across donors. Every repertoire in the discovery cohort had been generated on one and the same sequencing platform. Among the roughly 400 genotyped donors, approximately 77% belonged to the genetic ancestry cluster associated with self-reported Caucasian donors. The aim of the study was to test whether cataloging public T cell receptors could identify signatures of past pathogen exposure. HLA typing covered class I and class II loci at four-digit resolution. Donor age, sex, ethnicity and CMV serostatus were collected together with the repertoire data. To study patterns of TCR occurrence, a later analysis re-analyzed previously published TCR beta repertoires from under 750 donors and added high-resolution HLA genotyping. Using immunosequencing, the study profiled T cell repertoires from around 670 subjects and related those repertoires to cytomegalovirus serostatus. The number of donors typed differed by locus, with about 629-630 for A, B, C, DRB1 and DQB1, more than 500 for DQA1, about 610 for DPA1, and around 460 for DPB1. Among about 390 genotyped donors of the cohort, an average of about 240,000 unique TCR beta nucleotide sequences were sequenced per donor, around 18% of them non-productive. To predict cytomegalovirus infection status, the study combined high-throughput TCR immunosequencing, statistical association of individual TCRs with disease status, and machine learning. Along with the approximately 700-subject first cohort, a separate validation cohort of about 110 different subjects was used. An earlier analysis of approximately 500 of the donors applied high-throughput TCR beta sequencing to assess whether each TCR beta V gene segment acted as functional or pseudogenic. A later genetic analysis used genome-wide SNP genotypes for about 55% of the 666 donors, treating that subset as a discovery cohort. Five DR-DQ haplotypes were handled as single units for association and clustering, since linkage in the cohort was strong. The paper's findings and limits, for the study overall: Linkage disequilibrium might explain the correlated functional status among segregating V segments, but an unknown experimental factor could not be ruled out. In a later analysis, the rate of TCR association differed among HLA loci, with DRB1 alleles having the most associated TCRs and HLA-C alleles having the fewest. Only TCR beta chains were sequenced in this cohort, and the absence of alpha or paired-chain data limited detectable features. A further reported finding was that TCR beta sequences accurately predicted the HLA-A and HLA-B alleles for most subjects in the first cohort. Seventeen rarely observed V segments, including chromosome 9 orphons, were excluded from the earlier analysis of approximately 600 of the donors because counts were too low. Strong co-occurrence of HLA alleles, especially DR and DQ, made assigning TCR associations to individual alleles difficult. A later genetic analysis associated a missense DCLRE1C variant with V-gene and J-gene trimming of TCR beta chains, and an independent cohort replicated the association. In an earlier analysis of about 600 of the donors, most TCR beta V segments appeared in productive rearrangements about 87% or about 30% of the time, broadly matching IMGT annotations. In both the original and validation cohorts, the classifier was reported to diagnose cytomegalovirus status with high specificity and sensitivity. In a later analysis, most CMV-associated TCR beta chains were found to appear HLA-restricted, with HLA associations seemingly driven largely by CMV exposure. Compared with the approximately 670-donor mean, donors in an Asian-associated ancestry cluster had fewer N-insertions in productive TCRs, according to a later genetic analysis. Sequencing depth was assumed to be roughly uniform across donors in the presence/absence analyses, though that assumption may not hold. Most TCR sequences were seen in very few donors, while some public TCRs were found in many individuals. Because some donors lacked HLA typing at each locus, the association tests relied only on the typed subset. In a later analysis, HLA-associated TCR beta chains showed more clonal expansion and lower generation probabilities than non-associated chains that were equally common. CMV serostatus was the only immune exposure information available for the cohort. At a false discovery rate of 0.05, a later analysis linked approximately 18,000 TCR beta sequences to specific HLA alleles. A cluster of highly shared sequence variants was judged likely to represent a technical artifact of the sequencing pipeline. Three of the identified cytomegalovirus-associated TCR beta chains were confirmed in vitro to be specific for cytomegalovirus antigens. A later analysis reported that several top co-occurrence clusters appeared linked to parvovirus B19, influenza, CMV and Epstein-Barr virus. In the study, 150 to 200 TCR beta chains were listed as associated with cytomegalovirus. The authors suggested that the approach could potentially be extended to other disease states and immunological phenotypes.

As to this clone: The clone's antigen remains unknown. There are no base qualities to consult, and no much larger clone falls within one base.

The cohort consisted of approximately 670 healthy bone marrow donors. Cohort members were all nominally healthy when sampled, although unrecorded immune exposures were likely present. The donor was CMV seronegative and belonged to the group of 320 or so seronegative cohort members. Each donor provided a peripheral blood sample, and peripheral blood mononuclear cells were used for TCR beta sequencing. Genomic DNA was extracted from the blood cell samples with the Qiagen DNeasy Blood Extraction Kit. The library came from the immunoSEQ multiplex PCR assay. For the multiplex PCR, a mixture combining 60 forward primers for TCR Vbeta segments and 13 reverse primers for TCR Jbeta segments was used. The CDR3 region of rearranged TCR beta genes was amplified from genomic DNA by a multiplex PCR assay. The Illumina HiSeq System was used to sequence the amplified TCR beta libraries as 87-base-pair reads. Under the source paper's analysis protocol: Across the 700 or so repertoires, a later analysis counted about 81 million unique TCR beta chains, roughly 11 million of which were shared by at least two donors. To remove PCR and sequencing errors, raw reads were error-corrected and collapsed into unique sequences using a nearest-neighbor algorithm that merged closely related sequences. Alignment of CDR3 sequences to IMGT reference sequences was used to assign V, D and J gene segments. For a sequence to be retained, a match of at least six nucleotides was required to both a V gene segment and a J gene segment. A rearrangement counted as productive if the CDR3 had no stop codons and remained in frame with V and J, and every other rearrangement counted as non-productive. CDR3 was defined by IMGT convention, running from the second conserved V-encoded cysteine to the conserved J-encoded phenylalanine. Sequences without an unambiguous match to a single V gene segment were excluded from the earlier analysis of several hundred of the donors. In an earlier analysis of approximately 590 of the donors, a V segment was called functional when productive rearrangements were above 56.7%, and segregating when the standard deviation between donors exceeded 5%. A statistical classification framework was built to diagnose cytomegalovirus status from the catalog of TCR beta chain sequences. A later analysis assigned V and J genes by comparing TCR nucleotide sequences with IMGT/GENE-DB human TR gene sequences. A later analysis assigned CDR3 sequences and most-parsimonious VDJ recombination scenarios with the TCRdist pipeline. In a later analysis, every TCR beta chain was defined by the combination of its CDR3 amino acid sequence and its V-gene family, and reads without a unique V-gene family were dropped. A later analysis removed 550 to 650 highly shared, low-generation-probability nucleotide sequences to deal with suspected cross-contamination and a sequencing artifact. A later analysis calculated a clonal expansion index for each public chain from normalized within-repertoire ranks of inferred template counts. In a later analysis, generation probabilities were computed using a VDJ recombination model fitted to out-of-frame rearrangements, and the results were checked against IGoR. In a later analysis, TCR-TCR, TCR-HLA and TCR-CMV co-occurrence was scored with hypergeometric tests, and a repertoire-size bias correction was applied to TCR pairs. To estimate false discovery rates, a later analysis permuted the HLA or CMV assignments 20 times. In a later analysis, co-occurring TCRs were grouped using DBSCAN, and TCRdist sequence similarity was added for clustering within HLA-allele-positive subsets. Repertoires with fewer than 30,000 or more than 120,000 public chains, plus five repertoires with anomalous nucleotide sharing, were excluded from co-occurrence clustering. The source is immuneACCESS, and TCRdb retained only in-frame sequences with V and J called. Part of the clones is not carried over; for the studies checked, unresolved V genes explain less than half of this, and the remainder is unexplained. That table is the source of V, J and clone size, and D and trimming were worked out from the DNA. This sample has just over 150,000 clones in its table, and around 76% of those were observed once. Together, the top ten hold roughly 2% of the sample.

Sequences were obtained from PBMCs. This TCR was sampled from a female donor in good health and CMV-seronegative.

In nucleotides, the sequence is TGTGCCAGCAGCTCCCGGACTAGCTTGAACACCGGGGAGCTGTTTTTT. It is translated as CASSSRTSLNTGELFF. The chain employs TRBV5-4 and TRBJ2-2, with 8 bases aligning to TRBD2. Trimmed from V: 3 bases; trimmed from J: 1 base; junction bases lacking a gene match: 5. The germline V gene (reference sequence) supplies CDR1 SGHNT and CDR2 YYREEE. The CDR3 starts with the cysteine, ends with the phenylalanine, and has 16 residues. CDR3 DNA is the only sequence kept; it has 48 bases, read in frame from the first base. The reference TRBV5-4 and TRBJ2-2 proteins fill in what lies around the CDR3, so the full variable domain reads ETGVTQSPTHLIKTRGQQVTLRCSSQSGHNTVSWYQQALGQGPQFIFQYYREEENGRGNFPPRFSGLQFPNYSSELNVNALELDDSALYLCASSSRTSLNTGELFFGEGSRLTVL.